Given below is one T cell receptor (beta chain) in context. No antigen is known for it. This sample was included in a study of regulatory T cells in long-lasting Graves disease. To make TCR beta libraries, researchers used iRepertoire HTBI primers and Arm-PCR of CDR3 regions. TCRdb ran MiXCR on the multiplex PCR reads and lists one entry per CDR3 protein. The profile shows 550,000 to 650,000 distinct CDR3 sequences, roughly 15% of them singletons. Time point noted: newly diagnosed GD, antithyroid drugs for less than 3 months. Researchers made the TCR library from RNA that was extracted from PBMCs. Germline CDR1 is SQVTM and CDR2 is ANQGSEA. There are 14 residues in the CDR3. V lost 4 bases, J lost 5 bases, and 18 bases lay in between. Study-wide findings and caveats: Newly diagnosed patients shared 850 to 1,000 public clonotypes; persistent patients shared approximately 2,700.

This sample was also put to use in a study of T cells in Graves' hyperthyroidism and ophthalmopathy. That paper adds: Initially, a first-round RT-PCR of the TCR CDR3 employed the HTBI primer set.

Sequences were derived from peripheral blood mononuclear cells (PBMCs), sampled at new diagnosis, from a patient treated with antithyroid drugs. The rearrangement uses TRBV29-1 and TRBJ2-7; TRBD2 might be the D (5 bases). The source is a young man with Graves disease. This chain's CDR3 is CSVVTALGFDEQYF. The CDR3 nucleotides are TGCAGCGTTGTTACCGCACTAGGTTTCGACGAGCAGTACTTC.